This TCR beta chain was identified in a study of shared clonotypes between healthy human individuals. Notes on the study in general: Among non-shared clonotypes, generation probabilities were lower than among those shared by all four donors.

CDR1 and CDR2 (germline): MDHEN, SYDVKM. The ends were cut back, 7 bases at V and 1 base at J, with 29 bases in the middle. CDR3 length equals 20 residues. Naive CD4+ cells were CD45RA-selected; the remaining cells were memory. Some clones are missing from TCRdb's copy, which holds only in-frame ones; the method was immunoSEQ multiplex PCR. The table records 950,000 to 1,100,000 clones, approximately 72% of them present only once. Notes on this clone: Its cognate antigen is unknown.

The chain links TRBV28 to TRBJ1-5, with a weak D call TRBD1 (6 bases). Sequenced input: memory CD4+ T cells sorted from blood. This sample's subset: CD45RA-negative fraction. The receptor's source is a man aged 18 to 29 in good health. CDR3 region: CASKNTPGSHRDESNQPQHF. DNA of the CDR3: TGTGCCAGCAAAAATACCCCCGGAAGCCACAGGGACGAAAGCAATCAGCCCCAGCATTTT.